Detailed here is one TCR beta chain. Method: immunoSEQ multiplex PCR; TCRdb's copy keeps in-frame clones and lacks some. The top ten hold around 9.6% of the sample, which has 65,000 to 95,000 clones, 90% to 95% seen once. This entry comes from a study of OX40 agonist ivuxolimab in advanced cancers. The CDR3 is made up of 12 amino acids. Trimming left V 6 bases short and J 4 bases short, with 7 bases between. Germline V gene sequence: CDR1 MNHEY, CDR2 SMNVEV (reference sequence). The chain has TRBV27 and TRBJ1-5, with D perhaps matching TRBD1 (6 bases). Here the sequenced sample was CD4+ or CD8+ T cells sorted from blood, taken in a trial of the OX40 agonist ivuxolimab. The TCR originated in an adult with an advanced solid tumor such as melanoma, head and neck, liver or kidney cancer. CDR3 nucleotide sequence: TGTGCCAGCAGCGACAGGAATCAGCCCCAGCATTTT. Protein product: CASSDRNQPQHF.